These 15 T cell receptor beta chains were sequenced from one sample in a study of cytomegalovirus exposure and HLA in healthy donors. A multiplex PCR was run with 60 Vbeta primers and 13 Jbeta primers. Produced via immunoSEQ multiplex PCR; TCRdb's table is partial and in-frame only. Of about 120,000 clones in the sample, more than 60% were seen once. Sample: PBMCs. The receptors originated from a man in his forties or fifties in good health and CMV-seropositive.

This chain uses TRBV29-1 with TRBJ2-7; perhaps TRBD2 as D (7 bases). The V end lost 4 bases, the J end lost 4 bases, and 11 bases lay between the germline ends. This CDR3 is 12 amino acids long. Per germline, CDR1 SQVTM and CDR2 ANQGSEA. For the CDR3, the DNA is TGCAGCGTTGGGGGGGGCGCATACGAGCAGTACTTC. It is translated as CSVGGGAYEQYF.

This chain joins TRBV2 and TRBJ2-1, with TRBD2 identical over 7 bases. V shed 8 bases and J 0 bases; nucleotides not matched to a gene: 4. Germline-derived CDR1 and CDR2 are SNHLY and FYNNEI. The CDR3 spans 14 residues. The CDR3 sequence is CASGAGSSYNEQFF. For the CDR3, the DNA is TGTGCCAGCGGAGCGGGGAGCTCCTACAATGAGCAGTTCTTC.

The chain recombines TRBV6-5 with TRBJ2-1, with D unresolved. The CDR3 loop spans 15 amino acids. V was shortened by 2 bases and J by 4 bases, with 12 bases between the two germline ends. Germline assignment: CDR1 MNHEY and CDR2 SVGAGI. The CDR3 protein is CASSYDFPAYNEQFF. CDR3 in DNA: TGTGCCAGCAGTTACGACTTCCCCGCATACAATGAGCAGTTCTTC.

The CDR3 is CASRDGPGSGSGDTQYF. For the CDR3, the DNA is TGTGCCAGCAGGGACGGGCCCGGTAGCGGGTCGGGAGATACGCAGTATTTT. This rearrangement joins TRBV2 to TRBJ2-3; the match to TRBD2 covers 7 bases. The V segment lost 6 bases and the J segment 5 bases; nucleotides outside the gene matches: 17. The CDR3 runs 17 residues. Germline V gene sequence: CDR1 SNHLY, CDR2 FYNNEI.

This chain joins TRBV7-2 and TRBJ1-1; D is undetermined. Trimming left V 0 bases short and J 4 bases short, with 3 bases between. Germline V lookup: CDR1 SGHTA, CDR2 FQGNSA. The CDR3 totals 12 residues. CDR3 in amino acids: CASSLALTEAFF. Written as DNA, the CDR3 is TGTGCCAGCAGCTTAGCCCTCACTGAAGCTTTCTTT.

The gene calls are TRBV5-4 and TRBJ2-1, with no clear D. Trimming took off 2 bases at V and 4 bases at J, with 4 bases between the two ends. CDR1 and CDR2 (germline): SGHNT, YYREEE (reference sequence). This CDR3 spans 12 amino acids. In DNA, the CDR3 is TGTGCCAGCAGCTTACGGTACAATGAGCAGTTCTTC. Translation gives CASSLRYNEQFF.

The rearrangement links TRBV6-5 to TRBJ2-7; a weak D match, TRBD1 (7 bases). The CDR3 is 14 amino acids. Germline V gene sequence: CDR1 MNHEY, CDR2 SVGAGI. V shed 2 bases and J shed 2 bases, with 10 bases lying between them. The CDR3 sequence: CASSYGGTAYEQYF. CDR3 in DNA: TGTGCCAGCAGTTACGGGGGGACAGCCTACGAGCAGTACTTC.

The chain joins TRBV2 to TRBJ2-3; 7 positions match TRBD2. The CDR3 contains 16 residues. Trimming took 6 bases from V and 0 from J; bases not matched to a gene: 9. Germline CDR1 and CDR2: SNHLY and FYNNEI. The CDR3 loop reads CASRERLAESTDTQYF. The CDR3 DNA is TGTGCCAGCAGAGAAAGGCTAGCGGAAAGCACAGATACGCAGTATTTT.

The V call is TRBV19, the J call TRBJ1-2, with a weak D call TRBD1 (5 bases). CDR1 is LNHDA, CDR2 SQIVND, per germline (reference sequence). The CDR3 length is 15 residues. The germline V and J ends were trimmed by 1 base and 4 bases, with 13 bases remaining between them. The DNA of the CDR3 is TGTGCCAGTAGTATAGGTTCAGGGTTGGCCTATGGCTACACCTTC. Translated: CASSIGSGLAYGYTF.

This clone occurred once. The rearrangement joins TRBV7-3 to TRBJ2-2, with a weak D call TRBD1 (5 bases). Deletions cut 0 bases from V and 6 bases from J, with 14 bases between. Germline values: CDR1 SGHTA, CDR2 FQGTGA. This CDR3 has 16 residues. The CDR3 sequence: CASSLTGPRGSGELFF. The CDR3 nucleotides read TGTGCCAGCAGCTTAACGGGCCCAAGGGGTTCCGGGGAGCTGTTTTTT.

The gene calls are TRBV5-1 and TRBJ2-7, with TRBD1 as a possible D gene (6 bases). V was pared by 4 bases and J by 2 bases, with 16 bases between. This CDR3 has 15 amino acids. The germline V gene has CDR1 SGHRS and CDR2 YFSETQ. CDR3 coding DNA: TGCGCCAGCAGCCGACCAGGGGCCATGACCTACGAGCAGTACTTC. This translates into CASSRPGAMTYEQYF.

V is TRBV18 and J is TRBJ1-1; D gene ambiguous. V lost 3 bases and J lost 1, with 12 bases in between. The CDR3 totals 15 residues. Per germline, CDR1 KGHSH and CDR2 LQKENI. The CDR3 protein is CASSPPGFRNTEAFF. DNA of the CDR3: TGTGCCAGCTCACCCCCAGGTTTCAGGAACACTGAAGCTTTCTTT.

This clone was recorded only once. This chain joins TRBV27 and TRBJ1-4; D remains ambiguous. Germline loops: CDR1 MNHEY, CDR2 SMNVEV (reference sequence). Trimming stripped 11 bases from V and 0 bases from J, with 13 bases between. This CDR3 is 14 amino acids long. The CDR3 DNA follows: TGTGCCGCGGGTGGGATGGCAACTAATGAAAAACTGTTTTTT. It translates to CAAGGMATNEKLFF.

This sequence joins TRBV5-4 and TRBJ2-1; TRBD2 matches at 9 bases. The CDR3 runs to 15 residues. The germline V gene has CDR1 SGHNT and CDR2 YYREEE (reference sequence). The ends lost 5 bases at V and 5 bases at J; junction bases unmatched: 8. CDR3 sequence (DNA): TGTGCCAGCAGATTTAGCGGGAGCCCTAACAATGAGCAGTTCTTC. It specifies CASRFSGSPNNEQFF. The entire variable domain, with the rest obtained from reference TRBV5-4 and TRBJ2-1, is as follows: ETGVTQSPTHLIKTRGQQVTLRCSSQSGHNTVSWYQQALGQGPQFIFQYYREEENGRGNFPPRFSGLQFPNYSSELNVNALELDDSALYLCASRFSGSPNNEQFFGPGTRLTVL.

The chain employs TRBV5-6 and TRBJ2-7; 9 bases are shared with TRBD2. CDR1 is SGHDT and CDR2 is YYEEEE in the germline V gene. This CDR3 is 16 amino acids long. V lost 0 bases and J lost 5; bases outside the gene matches: 9. The CDR3 sequence: CASSLGTSGRAHEQYF. The CDR3 DNA reads as TGTGCCAGCAGCTTGGGAACTAGCGGGCGCGCCCACGAGCAGTACTTC.